A selection of T cell receptor beta chains follows, all from one sample in a study of blood T cell repertoires in COVID-19. Clones were sequenced by immunoSEQ multiplex PCR, and TCRdb holds only the in-frame ones, with some missing. In the table there are a few hundred thousand clones, 70% to 90% of which are singletons. The sequenced sample was PBMCs or T cells enriched from blood (not recorded which). The receptors were gathered from a woman in her 30s who had recovered from COVID-19. CDR3s include the opening cysteine and the closing phenylalanine or tryptophan. The D gene is left open where the match is weak. The listing skips clone size in some rows; elsewhere it reads once, few, many or a size class.

>TRBJ1-2|TRBD1|NA|TRBV18
CASSPTGDTNYGYTF
TGTGCCAGCTCACCGACAGGGGATACGAACTATGGCTACACCTTC
>TRBJ1-4|NA|NA|TRBV7-6
CASSLSEKLFF
TGTGCCAGCAGCTTGTCGGAAAAACTGTTTTTT
>TRBJ1-2|NA|NA|TRBV3-1/TRBV3-2
CASSQVMGGQTGGYTF
TGTGCCAGCAGCCAAGTCATGGGGGGGCAAACAGGGGGCTACACCTTC
>TRBJ2-1|TRBD2|NA|TRBV3-1/TRBV3-2
CASSPTGGGYNEQFF
TGTGCCAGCAGCCCGACGGGCGGGGGGTACAATGAGCAGTTCTTC
>TRBJ1-1|NA|NA|TRBV14
CASSQVGGNTEAFF
TGTGCCAGCAGCCAAGTCGGGGGGAACACTGAAGCTTTCTTT
>TRBJ1-1|NA|NA|TRBV7-9
CASSAPGRWTEAFF
TGTGCCAGCAGCGCGCCCGGGAGGTGGACTGAAGCTTTCTTT
>TRBJ1-1|NA|NA|TRBV11-3
CASSLSPDREAFF
TGTGCCAGCAGCTTATCCCCGGACAGAGAAGCTTTCTTT
>TRBJ2-5|NA|NA|TRBV6-6
CASSYTEWETQYF
TGTGCCAGCAGTTACACGGAGTGGGAGACCCAGTACTTC
>TRBJ2-7|NA|NA|TRBV2
CASSQMGRLAGNTYEQYF
TGTGCCAGCAGTCAAATGGGCCGTCTCGCAGGGAACACCTACGAGCAGTACTTC
>TRBJ2-7|TRBD2|NA|TRBV6-5
CASSYAASGGDEQYF
TGTGCCAGCAGTTACGCGGCTAGCGGGGGGGACGAGCAGTACTTC
>TRBJ1-2|TRBD1|NA|TRBV5-1
CASRDSLGYGYTF
TGCGCCAGCCGGGACAGCCTTGGGTATGGCTACACCTTC
>TRBJ2-7|TRBD1|NA|TRBV5-1
CASSLGGTATYEQYF
TGCGCCAGCAGCTTGGGGGGGACAGCTACCTACGAGCAGTACTTC
>TRBJ1-1|NA|NA|TRBV6-2/TRBV6-3
CASSQGRGTEAFF
TGTGCCAGCAGTCAGGGTAGGGGCACTGAAGCTTTCTTT
>TRBJ1-2|NA|NA|TRBV7-2
CASSPQATYGYTF
TGTGCCAGCAGCCCGCAGGCGACCTATGGCTACACCTTC
>TRBJ1-3|NA|NA|TRBV5-4
CASSLALSDTIYF
TGTGCCAGCAGCTTGGCGCTAAGTGACACCATATATTTT
>TRBJ2-2|TRBD2|NA|TRBV19
CASSIPQRGDPTGELFF
TGTGCCAGTAGTATTCCCCAGCGGGGGGACCCTACCGGGGAGCTGTTTTTT
>TRBJ2-3|TRBD2|NA|TRBV4-3
CASSQVAGGNTDTQYF
TGCGCCAGCAGCCAAGTTGCGGGGGGAAACACAGATACGCAGTATTTT
>TRBJ1-1|NA|NA|TRBV28
CASSLRRETEAFF
TGTGCCAGCAGTTTACGTAGGGAGACTGAAGCTTTCTTT
>TRBJ2-5|NA|NA|TRBV5-4
CASSNKVEATQYF
TGTGCCAGCAGCAACAAAGTGGAGGCTACCCAGTACTTC
>TRBJ2-7|NA|NA|TRBV11-2
CASSITQRNPYEQYF
TGTGCCAGCAGCATAACCCAGCGGAATCCCTACGAGCAGTACTTC
>TRBJ1-1|TRBD1|once|TRBV6-5
CASSYLTGASVQAFF
TGTGCCAGCAGTTACTTGACAGGGGCGTCAGTTCAAGCTTTCTTT
>TRBJ2-3|TRBD2|NA|TRBV2
CASSGNSGGTDTQYF
TGTGCCAGCAGTGGAAATAGCGGGGGGACAGATACGCAGTATTTT
>TRBJ2-2|NA|NA|TRBV21-1
CASSKIQGAGGELFF
TGTGCCAGCAGCAAAATCCAGGGGGCCGGCGGGGAGCTGTTTTTT
>TRBJ1-2|TRBD1|NA|TRBV5-1
CASSPGQGAGRDYGYTF
TGCGCCAGCAGCCCGGGACAGGGGGCGGGTAGGGACTATGGCTACACCTTC
>TRBJ1-1|NA|few|TRBV21-1
CARPGLEGAGVEAFF
TGTGCCCGCCCGGGCTTGGAGGGGGCTGGCGTAGAAGCTTTCTTT